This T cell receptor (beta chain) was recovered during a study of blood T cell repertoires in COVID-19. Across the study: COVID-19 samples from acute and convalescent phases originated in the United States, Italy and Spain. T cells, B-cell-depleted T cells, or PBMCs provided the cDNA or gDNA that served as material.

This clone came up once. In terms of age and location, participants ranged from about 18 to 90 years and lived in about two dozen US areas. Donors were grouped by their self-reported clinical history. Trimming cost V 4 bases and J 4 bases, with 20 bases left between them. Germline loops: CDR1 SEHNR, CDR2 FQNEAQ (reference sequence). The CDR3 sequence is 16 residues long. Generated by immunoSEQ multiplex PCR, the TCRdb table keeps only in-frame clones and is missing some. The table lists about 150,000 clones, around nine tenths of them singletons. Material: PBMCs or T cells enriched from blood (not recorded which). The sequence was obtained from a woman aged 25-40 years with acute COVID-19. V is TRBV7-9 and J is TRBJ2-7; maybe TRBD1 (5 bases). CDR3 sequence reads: CASSSDTRTVLYEQYF. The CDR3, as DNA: TGTGCCAGCAGCTCGGACACTCGGACGGTCTTATACGAGCAGTACTTC.